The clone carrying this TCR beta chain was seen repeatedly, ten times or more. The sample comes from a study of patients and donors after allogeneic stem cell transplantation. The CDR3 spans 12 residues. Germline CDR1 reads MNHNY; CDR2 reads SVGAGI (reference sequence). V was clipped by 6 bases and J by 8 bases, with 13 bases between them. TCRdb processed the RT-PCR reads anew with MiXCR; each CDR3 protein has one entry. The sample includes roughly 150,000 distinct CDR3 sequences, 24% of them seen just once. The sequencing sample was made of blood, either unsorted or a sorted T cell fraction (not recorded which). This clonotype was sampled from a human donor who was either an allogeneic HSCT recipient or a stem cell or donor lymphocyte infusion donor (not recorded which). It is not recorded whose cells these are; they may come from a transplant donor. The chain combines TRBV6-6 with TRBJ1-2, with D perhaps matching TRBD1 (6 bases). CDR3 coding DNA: TGTGCCAGCAGGCCAGGGGAGGAGGGCTACACCTTC. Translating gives CASRPGEEGYTF.